These 31 T cell receptor beta chains were sequenced from one sample in a study of cytomegalovirus exposure and HLA in healthy donors. Here immunoSEQ multiplex PCR was the method, and the copy in TCRdb shows in-frame clones only, minus some. The sample has 57,000 or so clones; 90% to 97% are singletons. The sample comprised PBMCs. All receptors come from a man aged 18 to 30 in good health and CMV-seronegative.

The rearrangement links TRBV11-1 to TRBJ2-2, with D possibly being TRBD2 (6 bases). Germline V gene sequence: CDR1 SGHAT, CDR2 FQDESV (reference sequence). CDR3 length: 18 amino acids. V was trimmed by 5 bases and J by 0 bases, leaving 19 bases between them. The CDR3: CASSPNVGGPTNTGELFF. The CDR3 DNA reads as TGTGCCAGCAGCCCTAATGTCGGGGGACCGACGAACACCGGGGAGCTGTTTTTT.

The chain joins TRBV5-1 to TRBJ2-5; 8 bases fit TRBD1. The DNA end is more similar to TRBJ2-7, so the J call may be wrong. This CDR3 spans 12 amino acids. The V gene's germline CDR1 is SGHRS and CDR2 YFSETQ. CDR3 in DNA: TGCGCCAGCAGCCCTGACAGGGGCGAGCAGTACTTC. This encodes CASSPDRGEQYF.

The chain couples TRBV11-2 to TRBJ2-5, with D hard to call. CDR3 length: 13 residues. Trimming removed 5 bases from V and 5 bases from J, with 12 bases in between. Germline assignment: CDR1 SGHAT and CDR2 FQNNGV. CDR3 amino acids: CASSAGRHETQYF. DNA for the CDR3: TGTGCCAGCAGCGCAGGCAGGCACGAGACCCAGTACTTC.

The chain uses TRBV5-8 and TRBJ2-3; D ambiguous. Looked up from germline, CDR1 is SGHTS and CDR2 is YDEGEE. Trimming took 1 base from V and 5 from J, leaving 5 bases between them. The CDR3 sequence is 12 residues long. Written as DNA, the CDR3 is TGTGCCAGCAGCTTGATCGGAGATACGCAGTATTTT. This encodes CASSLIGDTQYF.

V usage is TRBV9 and J usage is TRBJ2-3; perhaps TRBD2 as D (5 bases). The CDR3 spans 15 residues. Trimming removed 2 bases from V and 0 bases from J, with 10 bases in between. CDR1 SGDLS and CDR2 YYNGEE come from the germline V gene. The CDR3 loop is CASSVSATSTDTQYF. CDR3 DNA: TGTGCCAGCAGCGTTAGCGCGACTAGCACAGATACGCAGTATTTT.

This clone has only one observation. This sequence joins TRBV28 and TRBJ2-1; 9 bases map to TRBD1. There are 14 residues in the CDR3. V lost 5 bases and J lost 8; bases outside the gene matches: 7. Germline V gene data show CDR1 as MDHEN and CDR2 as SYDVKM. CDR3 bases: TGTGCCAGCAGTGGCGGGACAGGGATTGATGAGCAGTTCTTC. This translates into CASSGGTGIDEQFF.

This chain uses TRBV29-1 with TRBJ2-7; possible D gene TRBD2, 5 bases. V was shortened by 3 bases and J by 9 bases, with 12 bases between the two germline ends. There are 11 residues in the CDR3. The germline V gene has CDR1 SQVTM and CDR2 ANQGSEA. The CDR3 region is CSVDRRRGQYF. The CDR3 DNA reads as TGCAGCGTTGATCGTCGTCGGGGGCAGTACTTC.

V is TRBV5-4 and J is TRBJ2-7; the D is unclear. Germline-derived CDR1 and CDR2 are SGHNT and YYREEE (reference sequence). The CDR3 is made up of 14 amino acids. Deletions cut 0 bases from V and 0 bases from J, with 7 bases between. CDR3 residues: CASSLGSGSYEQYF. As DNA, the CDR3 is TGTGCCAGCAGCTTGGGGTCCGGCTCCTACGAGCAGTACTTC.

This sequence joins TRBV27 and TRBJ2-7; 10 bases are a match to TRBD1. In germline, CDR1 is MNHEY, CDR2 SMNVEV (reference sequence). J was trimmed by 3 bases and V by 6 bases; bases with no gene match: 5. The CDR3 consists of 14 residues. This CDR3 is CASSRDRGGYEQYF. The CDR3 DNA is TGTGCCAGCAGCCGGGACAGGGGTGGCTACGAGCAGTACTTC.

For the CDR3, the DNA is TGTGCAAGTCGCTCCACCCGGGACAGACTAAATCAGCCCCAGCATTTT. Its protein is CASRSTRDRLNQPQHF. V usage is TRBV12-2 and J usage is TRBJ1-5; the table gives TRBD1 as D, unverified against the DNA. TRBV12-2 is shown as a pseudogene. The CDR3 runs 16 residues.

Concerning this clone: Other DNA sequences in this sample translate to the same CDR3. V is TRBV27 and J is TRBJ2-1; 7 nucleotides match TRBD2. CDR1 and CDR2 from the germline V gene are MNHEY and SMNVEV (reference sequence). The V and J ends lost 2 bases and 1 base, in that order; junction bases with no gene match: 2. The CDR3 is made up of 15 amino acids. In DNA, the CDR3 is TGTGCCAGCAGTTTAGGCGGGAGTTCCTACAATGAGCAGTTCTTC. Amino acid sequence: CASSLGGSSYNEQFF.

The chain employs TRBV7-2 and TRBJ2-5; tentative D call: TRBD2 (5 bases). Germline V CDR1 and CDR2: SGHTA, FQGNSA. This CDR3 has 15 residues. Trimming stripped 1 base from V and 1 base from J, with 10 bases between. The CDR3 coding sequence is TGTGCCAGCAGCTTAGTTATGGGAGCCCAAGAGACCCAGTACTTC. Encoded protein: CASSLVMGAQETQYF.

This clone showed up just once. The CDR3 loop is CASSPTGGVNQPQHF. CDR3 nucleotide sequence: TGTGCCAGCTCACCAACAGGGGGAGTAAATCAGCCCCAGCATTTT. The chain uses TRBV18 and TRBJ1-5; the match to TRBD1 covers 8 bases. J gave up 4 bases and V 2 bases, and 4 bases lay outside the gene matches. In germline, CDR1 is KGHSH, CDR2 LQKENI. The CDR3 is 15 residues long.

Only one count was recorded for this clone. V and J are TRBV11-2 and TRBJ2-5; 7 bases line up with TRBD1. The J call may be incorrect, as the DNA end agrees better with TRBJ2-7. The germline gives CDR1 SGHAT, CDR2 FQNNGV. CDR3 length equals 17 residues. The CDR3 DNA follows: TGTGCCAGCAGCTCGGGACAGAACTTTCCGAGCTCCTACGAGCAGTACTTC. As protein: CASSSGQNFPSSYEQYF.

The chain recombines TRBV5-1 with TRBJ2-1, with D perhaps matching TRBD2 (6 bases). CDR3 length equals 12 residues. V was trimmed by 7 bases and J by 5 bases, leaving 10 bases between them. Germline V gene sequence: CDR1 SGHRS, CDR2 YFSETQ. The CDR3 sequence: CASAGGNNEQFF. The CDR3 DNA follows: TGCGCCAGCGCGGGCGGGAACAATGAGCAGTTCTTC.

This CDR3 reads CASSQETTGGYEQYF. The CDR3 coding sequence is TGCGCCAGCAGCCAAGAGACGACAGGAGGCTACGAGCAGTACTTC. V gene TRBV4-3 combines with J gene TRBJ2-7; the D gene is possibly TRBD1 (6 bases). Germline V gene data show CDR1 as LGHNA and CDR2 as YSLEER. The CDR3 has 15 amino acids. Trimming pared 0 bases from V and 3 bases from J, leaving 12 bases between.

The chain has TRBV18 and TRBJ2-7, with 7 bases identical to TRBD1. CDR1 and CDR2 from the germline V gene are KGHSH and LQKENI. Losses at the gene ends were 4 bases for V and 0 bases for J; bases not matched to a gene: 3. The CDR3 runs to 14 residues. The chain's CDR3 is CASSLTGTSYEQYF. CDR3 bases: TGTGCCAGCTCACTGACAGGGACCTCCTACGAGCAGTACTTC.

The V gene is TRBV6-6, the J gene TRBJ2-7; TRBD1 aligns across 8 bases. The CDR3 spans 14 residues. The J segment lost 3 bases and the V segment lost 4 bases, leaving 5 bases of the junction unmatched. Per germline, CDR1 MNHNY and CDR2 SVGAGI (reference sequence). CDR3 sequence (DNA): TGTGCCAGCAGTTCGTGGACAGGGATCTACGAGCAGTACTTC. Translating it yields CASSSWTGIYEQYF.

V usage is TRBV6-4 and J usage is TRBJ2-1; a possible D gene is TRBD2 (5 bases). There are 17 residues in the CDR3. V lost 6 bases, J lost 0 bases, and 18 bases lay in between. CDR1 and CDR2 (germline): MRHNA, SNTAGT. CDR3 in amino acids: CASSELGGGFSYNEQFF. CDR3 nucleotide sequence: TGTGCCAGCAGCGAGTTGGGTGGCGGGTTCTCCTACAATGAGCAGTTCTTC.

The chain recombines TRBV5-6 with TRBJ1-5; 8 nucleotides align to TRBD1. The CDR3 sequence is 15 residues long. Germline V CDR1 and CDR2: SGHDT, YYEEEE. V dropped 2 bases and J dropped 10; count of bases not matched to a gene: 11. The CDR3 DNA reads as TGTGCCAGCAGCTTCCGGACAGGGAGAGGGTCCCCCCAGCATTTT. As protein: CASSFRTGRGSPQHF.

The J gene is TRBJ2-7, the V gene TRBV18, with 11 nucleotides matching TRBD1. The junction had 7 bases not matched to a gene; V was cut back by 2 bases and J by 4 bases. This CDR3 spans 16 amino acids. CDR1 is KGHSH and CDR2 is LQKENI in the germline V gene. The CDR3 sequence is CASSPSRTGGLYEQYF. The CDR3 DNA reads TGTGCCAGCTCACCATCTAGGACAGGGGGCTTGTACGAGCAGTACTTC.

The chain is built from TRBV5-4 and TRBJ1-2, with D maybe TRBD1 (6 bases). Between the trimmed V and J ends, which lost 2 bases and 7 bases, there was a span of 9 bases. The CDR3 consists of 12 residues. The germline V gene has CDR1 SGHNT and CDR2 YYREEE (reference sequence). CDR3 protein: CASSFGGPGYTF. Written as DNA, the CDR3 is TGTGCCAGCAGCTTTGGGGGCCCTGGCTACACCTTC.

The chain recombines TRBV27 with TRBJ2-3; 7 bases fit TRBD1. V shed 2 bases and J 4 bases; nucleotides not matched to a gene: 6. The CDR3 runs to 15 residues. Germline loops: CDR1 MNHEY, CDR2 SMNVEV (reference sequence). The CDR3 loop reads CASSLRPTGADTQYF. The CDR3 DNA reads as TGTGCCAGCAGTTTAAGACCCACAGGGGCAGATACGCAGTATTTT.

The chain has TRBV7-9 and TRBJ2-7; D remains unclear. V gave up 2 bases and J gave up 5 bases, with 7 bases separating them. This CDR3 comprises 12 residues. CDR1 is SEHNR and CDR2 is FQNEAQ in the germline V gene (reference sequence). For the CDR3, the DNA is TGTGCCAGCAGCTTATCAGAGGACGAGCAGTACTTC. This encodes CASSLSEDEQYF. Variable domain in full (rest from reference TRBV7-9 and TRBJ2-7): DTGVSQNPRHKITKRGQNVTFRCDPISEHNRLYWYRQTLGQGPEFLTYFQNEAQLEKSRLLSDRFSAERPKGSFSTLEIQRTEQGDSAMYLCASSLSEDEQYFGPGTRLTVT.

The gene calls are TRBV15 and TRBJ2-7; a possible D gene is TRBD1 (5 bases). The CDR3 length is 14 residues. The germline V and J ends were trimmed by 0 bases and 1 base, with 7 bases remaining between them. Germline-derived CDR1 and CDR2 are LNHNV and YYDKDF (reference sequence). The CDR3 DNA is TGTGCCACCAGCAGAGAAGGGGCATCCTACGAGCAGTACTTC. As protein: CATSREGASYEQYF.

The V call is TRBV7-2, the J call TRBJ1-2, with D possibly TRBD1 on 5 matching bases. Germline CDR1 reads SGHTA; CDR2 reads FQGNSA. The V end was cut by 0 bases, the J end by 2 bases, with 13 bases between. This CDR3 is built from 16 residues. As DNA, the CDR3 is TGTGCCAGCAGCTTAGCTGTTGGGGCGCAAAACTATGGCTACACCTTC. It yields the protein CASSLAVGAQNYGYTF.

The CDR3 DNA follows: TGTGCTAGTGGTTTGGGAGGGACAGGGGCTAATGAAAAACTGTTTTTT. Translating it yields CASGLGGTGANEKLFF. The rearrangement uses TRBV12-5 and TRBJ1-4, with 10 positions matching TRBD1. Per the germline V gene, CDR1 is LGHNT and CDR2 is FRNRAP. The CDR3 contains 16 residues. V lost 1 base and J lost 3; bases outside the gene matches: 2.

This chain links TRBV9 with TRBJ1-3; 7 positions agree with TRBD1. The V segment lost 0 bases and the J segment 4 bases; nucleotides outside the gene matches: 10. This CDR3 region has 17 residues. Germline V gene sequence: CDR1 SGDLS, CDR2 YYNGEE. CDR3 region: CASSVAGVPTGGNTIYF. CDR3 sequence (DNA): TGTGCCAGCAGCGTAGCGGGGGTTCCGACAGGGGGAAACACCATATATTTT. Supplemented by reference TRBV9 and TRBJ1-3, the full variable domain reads DSGVTQTPKHLITATGQRVTLRCSPRSGDLSVYWYQQSLDQGLQFLIQYYNGEERAKGNILERFSAQQFPDLHSELNLSSLELGDSALYFCASSVAGVPTGGNTIYFGEGSWLTVV.

This rearrangement joins TRBV9 to TRBJ2-2; a weak D match, TRBD1 (5 bases). V dropped 7 bases and J dropped 0 bases, with 10 bases sitting between them. In germline, CDR1 is SGDLS, CDR2 YYNGEE. The CDR3 extends over 14 amino acids. The CDR3 reads CASGANPNTGELFF. In nucleotides, the CDR3 is TGTGCCAGCGGGGCCAACCCGAACACCGGGGAGCTGTTTTTT.

This chain links TRBV28 with TRBJ2-7; perhaps TRBD2 as D (6 bases). V dropped 5 bases and J dropped 3 bases, with 14 bases sitting between them. Germline V lookup: CDR1 MDHEN, CDR2 SYDVKM. There are 14 residues in the CDR3. The CDR3 is CASSTWGGHYEQYF. The CDR3 DNA is TGTGCCAGCAGTACTTGGGGAGGACACTACGAGCAGTACTTC.

V and J are TRBV6-5 and TRBJ2-6; D ambiguous. CDR1 MNHEY and CDR2 SVGAGI come from the germline V gene. The CDR3 contains 15 residues. V was cut by 0 bases and J by 0 bases, with 3 bases left in between. In nucleotides, the CDR3 is TGTGCCAGCAGTTACTCGAGCTCTGGGGCCAACGTCCTGACTTTC. Its protein is CASSYSSSGANVLTF.